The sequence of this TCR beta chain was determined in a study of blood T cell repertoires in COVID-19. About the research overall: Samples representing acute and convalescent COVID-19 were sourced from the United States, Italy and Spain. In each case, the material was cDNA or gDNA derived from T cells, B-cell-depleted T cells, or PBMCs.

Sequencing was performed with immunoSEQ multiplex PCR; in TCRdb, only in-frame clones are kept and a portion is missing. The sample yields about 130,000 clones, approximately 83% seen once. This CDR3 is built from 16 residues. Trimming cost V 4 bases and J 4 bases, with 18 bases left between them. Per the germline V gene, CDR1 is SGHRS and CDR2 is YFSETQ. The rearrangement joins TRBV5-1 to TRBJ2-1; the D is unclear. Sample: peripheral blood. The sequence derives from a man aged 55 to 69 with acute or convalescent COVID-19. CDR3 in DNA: TGCGCCAGCAGCCCCCTTGGCAGTGCATTATACAATGAGCAGTTCTTC. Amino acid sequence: CASSPLGSALYNEQFF.